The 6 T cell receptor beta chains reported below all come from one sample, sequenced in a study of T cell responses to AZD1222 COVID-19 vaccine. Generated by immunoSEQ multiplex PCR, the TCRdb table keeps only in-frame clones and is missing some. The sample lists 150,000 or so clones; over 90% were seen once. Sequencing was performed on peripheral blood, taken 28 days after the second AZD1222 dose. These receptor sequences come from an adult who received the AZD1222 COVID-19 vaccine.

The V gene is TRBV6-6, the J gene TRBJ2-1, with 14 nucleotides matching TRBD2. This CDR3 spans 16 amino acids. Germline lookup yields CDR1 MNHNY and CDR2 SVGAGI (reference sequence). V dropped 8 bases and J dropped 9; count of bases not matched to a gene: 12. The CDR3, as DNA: TGTGCCAGCTATAGTACCGGGACTAGCGGGAGAGTTGAGCAGTTCTTC. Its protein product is CASYSTGTSGRVEQFF.

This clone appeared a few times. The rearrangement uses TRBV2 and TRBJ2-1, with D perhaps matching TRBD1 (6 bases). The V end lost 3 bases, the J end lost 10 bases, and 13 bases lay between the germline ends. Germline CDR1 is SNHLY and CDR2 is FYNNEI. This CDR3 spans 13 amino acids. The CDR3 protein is CASSDVGTWEQFF. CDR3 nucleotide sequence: TGTGCCAGCAGTGATGTAGGGACATGGGAGCAGTTCTTC.

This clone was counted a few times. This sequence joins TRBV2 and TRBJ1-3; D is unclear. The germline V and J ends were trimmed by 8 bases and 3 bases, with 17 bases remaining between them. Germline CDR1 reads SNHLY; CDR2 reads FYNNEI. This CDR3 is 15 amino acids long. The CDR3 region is CASAALRRSGNTIYF. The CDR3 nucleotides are TGTGCCAGCGCCGCCCTCCGCAGAAGTGGAAACACCATATATTTT.

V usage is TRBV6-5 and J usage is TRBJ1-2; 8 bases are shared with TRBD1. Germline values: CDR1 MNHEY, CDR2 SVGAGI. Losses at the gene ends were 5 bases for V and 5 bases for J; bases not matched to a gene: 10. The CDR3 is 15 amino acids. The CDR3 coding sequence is TGTGCCAGCAGTAACCCCGGACAGGGTGATTATGGCTACACCTTC. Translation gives CASSNPGQGDYGYTF.

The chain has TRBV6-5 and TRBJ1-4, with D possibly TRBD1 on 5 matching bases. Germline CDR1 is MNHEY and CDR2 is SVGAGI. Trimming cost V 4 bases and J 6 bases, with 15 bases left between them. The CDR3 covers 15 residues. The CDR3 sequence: CASSLDGQAYEKLFF. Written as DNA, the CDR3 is TGTGCCAGCAGTTTAGATGGACAAGCCTATGAAAAACTGTTTTTT.

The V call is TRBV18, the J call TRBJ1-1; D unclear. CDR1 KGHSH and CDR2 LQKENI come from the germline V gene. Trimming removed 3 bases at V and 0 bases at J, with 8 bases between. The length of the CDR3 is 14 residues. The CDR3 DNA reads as TGTGCCAGCTCACCTTTGGGATTGAACACTGAAGCTTTCTTT. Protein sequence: CASSPLGLNTEAFF.